These 26 T cell receptor beta chains came from one sample sequenced in a study of T cells in Graves' hyperthyroidism and ophthalmopathy. TCR beta CDR3 regions were amplified from RNA. An initial round of RT-PCR targeting the TCR CDR3 relied on the HTBI primer set. TCRdb called the multiplex PCR reads again in MiXCR, with one record for every CDR3 protein. The data contain around 580,000 distinct CDR3 sequences, just over 45% of them singletons. Sequenced input: peripheral blood or thyroid tissue (not recorded which). The receptors stem from a woman between 18 and 29 years old with Graves' hyperthyroidism.

This clonotype was found many times. This chain connects TRBV20-1 to TRBJ1-6; D is uncertain. CDR1 is DFQATT and CDR2 is SNEGSKA in the germline V gene (reference sequence). The CDR3 extends over 15 amino acids. Trimming stripped 0 bases from V and 6 bases from J, with 12 bases between. The CDR3 DNA sequence: TGCAGTGCTAGAGATCCGGTCCAGGTTAATTCACCCCTCCACTTT. Its translation: CSARDPVQVNSPLHF.

In regard to this clonotype: The junction and the germline gene differ at one end; a read error may be behind it. The chain has TRBV20-1 and TRBJ1-3; the D gene is possibly TRBD1 (5 bases). CDR3 length: 14 residues. Per germline, CDR1 DFQATT and CDR2 SNEGSKA (reference sequence). The CDR3: CSASGGLAGITIYF. The CDR3 DNA sequence: TGCAGTGCTAGCGGGGGACTAGCGGGAATCACCATATATTTT.

The sample holds many counts of this clonotype. The rearrangement uses TRBV7-2 and TRBJ1-6, with D perhaps matching TRBD1 (5 bases). V was shortened by 1 base and J by 8 bases, with 12 bases between the two germline ends. CDR3 length: 15 residues. The germline V gene encodes CDR1 SGHTA and CDR2 FQGNSA. In nucleotides, the CDR3 is TGTGCCAGCAGCTTAGAAGGCAGGGTTTATTCACCCCTCCACTTT. Protein sequence: CASSLEGRVYSPLHF.

This clonotype was detected a few times. The V call is TRBV12-3 or TRBV12-4, the J call TRBJ2-2; perhaps TRBD2 as D (6 bases). Trimming took 6 bases from V and 0 from J, leaving 11 bases between them. This CDR3 is built from 15 residues. Here the CDR3 DNA reads TGTGCCAGCAGCCCCCTAGCGCCGAACACCGGGGAGCTGTTTTTT. It codes for CASSPLAPNTGELFF.

This clonotype was found many times. The rearrangement joins TRBV2 to TRBJ1-5, with D possibly TRBD1 on 5 matching bases. This CDR3 region has 16 residues. Trimming stripped 6 bases from V and 0 bases from J, with 15 bases between. Germline CDR1 SNHLY, CDR2 FYNNEI. This CDR3 reads CASSERRGYSNQPQHF. As DNA, the CDR3 is TGTGCCAGCAGCGAAAGGCGGGGGTATAGCAATCAGCCCCAGCATTTT.

The chain has TRBV2 and TRBJ1-1, with D maybe TRBD1 (5 bases). V was pared by 5 bases and J by 1 base, with 11 bases between. Germline assignment: CDR1 SNHLY and CDR2 FYNNEI. The CDR3 length is 14 residues. The CDR3 reads CASSYPDRNTEAFF. In nucleotides, the CDR3 is TGTGCCAGCAGTTACCCCGACAGGAACACTGAAGCTTTCTTT.

This clonotype was observed at least ten times. J is TRBJ1-6 and V is TRBV7-9, with D unclear. Germline V lookup: CDR1 SEHNR, CDR2 FQNEAQ (reference sequence). The CDR3 extends over 13 amino acids. The V and J ends lost 5 bases and 7 bases respectively, with 9 bases between them. The CDR3 loop is CASSRAANSPLHF. The CDR3 DNA reads as TGTGCCAGCAGCCGGGCCGCAAATTCACCCCTCCACTTT. The full variable domain, in which reference TRBV7-9 and TRBJ1-6 provide the parts outside the CDR3, is DTGVSQNPRHKITKRGQNVTFRCDPISEHNRLYWYRQTLGQGPEFLTYFQNEAQLEKSRLLSDRFSAERPKGSFSTLEIQRTEQGDSAMYLCASSRAANSPLHFGNGTRLTVT.

Concerning this clonotype: A much bigger clone sits one base away, suggesting this may be a read error. The gene calls are TRBV10-3 and TRBJ1-2, with D uncertain. CDR3 length equals 12 residues. The germline gives CDR1 ENHRY, CDR2 SYGVKD. V dropped 5 bases and J dropped 4 bases, with 8 bases sitting between them. This CDR3 is CAISPTLYGYTF. Written as DNA, the CDR3 is TGTGCCATCAGTCCTACGCTCTATGGCTACACCTTC.

This clonotype was counted many times. This chain joins TRBV20-1 and TRBJ1-4; D remains ambiguous. With 5 bases removed from V and 8 bases from J, the gap between germline ends came to 24 bases. Per germline, CDR1 DFQATT and CDR2 SNEGSKA (reference sequence). The CDR3 loop spans 16 amino acids. The CDR3 DNA follows: TGCAGTGCTTCCCGGGAGACTGGAGGTCTGTGGGAAAAACTGTTTTTT. It yields the protein CSASRETGGLWEKLFF.

This clonotype was picked up many times. The rearrangement joins TRBV3-1 to TRBJ2-5; D unresolved. CDR1 is LGHDT, CDR2 YNNKEL, per germline (reference sequence). The CDR3 sequence is 15 residues long. Trimming left V 0 bases short and J 2 bases short, with 10 bases between. The CDR3: CASSQDLLGQETQYF. As DNA, the CDR3 is TGTGCCAGCAGCCAAGACCTATTAGGTCAAGAGACCCAGTACTTC.

This clonotype was found a few times. The rearrangement joins TRBV11-2 to TRBJ1-5; D unresolved. Germline V gene lookup returns CDR1 SGHAT and CDR2 FQNNGV. Trimming pared 5 bases from V and 11 bases from J, leaving 34 bases between. This CDR3 region has 19 residues. The CDR3 protein is CASSVRISGRSGSQETQHF. For the CDR3, the DNA is TGTGCCAGCAGCGTGAGAATTAGCGGGCGGTCTGGGTCACAAGAGACCCAGCATTTT.

Comments on this clonotype: One base away lies a much larger clone, so this may be a sequencing read error. CDR3 sequence reads: CASRGNHYEQCF. Here the CDR3 DNA reads TGTGCCAGCAGAGGCAATCACTACGAGCAGTGCTTC. The rearrangement links TRBV6-1 to TRBJ2-7; D ambiguous. The CDR3 sequence is 12 residues long. The V gene's germline CDR1 is MNHNS and CDR2 SASEGT.

This chain uses TRBV28 with TRBJ2-5, with 13 positions matching TRBD2. The J call may be mistaken, given a closer DNA end match to TRBJ2-7. Germline assignment: CDR1 MDHEN and CDR2 SYDVKM. The CDR3 is 17 amino acids. CDR3 in amino acids: CASSFPGLAGEDDEQYF. The CDR3 region has the DNA TGTGCCAGCAGTTTTCCCGGACTAGCGGGAGAGGACGACGAGCAGTACTTC.

This chain joins TRBV5-6 and TRBJ2-5, with 7 positions matching TRBD1. The CDR3 has 14 amino acids. Trimming at V came to 2 bases and at J to 9 bases, leaving 10 bases not matched to a gene. Germline V gene lookup returns CDR1 SGHDT and CDR2 YYEEEE. The CDR3 region is CASSFRDSNQPQYF. In DNA, the CDR3 is TGTGCCAGCAGCTTTCGGGACAGCAATCAGCCCCAGTACTTC.

This sequence joins TRBV2 and TRBJ2-7; 11 bases fit TRBD2. From germline, CDR1 is SNHLY and CDR2 FYNNEI. J was trimmed by 7 bases and V by 5 bases; bases with no gene match: 10. CDR3 size: 15 residues. Here the CDR3 DNA reads TGTGCCAGCAGTCCGACTAGCGGGACTTACAATGAGCAGTACTTC. Its translation: CASSPTSGTYNEQYF.

The chain recombines TRBV7-3 with TRBJ1-1, with D unclear. The germline CDR1 and CDR2 sequences are SGHTA and FQGTGA. The CDR3 runs to 13 residues. V shed 5 bases and J shed 3 bases, with 10 bases lying between them. In nucleotides, the CDR3 is TGTGCCAGCAGCCCAGGTCCCGACACTGAAGCTTTCTTT. Its protein product is CASSPGPDTEAFF.

With respect to this clonotype: Just one base apart from a much larger clone, this may be a read error. This chain uses TRBV7-2 with TRBJ1-2, with D perhaps matching TRBD1 (6 bases). The CDR3 totals 14 residues. Germline V gene data show CDR1 as SGHTA and CDR2 as FQGNSA. The CDR3 region is CVSSLGGRDYGYTF. CDR3 DNA: TGCGTCAGCAGCTTGGGGGGCAGGGACTATGGCTACACCTTC. Complete variable domain (other parts from reference TRBV7-2 and TRBJ1-2): GAGVSQSPSNKVTEKGKDVELRCDPISGHTALYWYRQSLGQGLEFLIYFQGNSAPDKSGLPSDRFSAERTGGSVSTLTIQRTQQEDSAVYLCVSSLGGRDYGYTFGSGTRLTVV.

The V and J genes are TRBV13 and TRBJ1-1; no clear D gene. V was shortened by 4 bases and J by 1 base, with 7 bases between the two germline ends. The CDR3 totals 13 residues. From germline, CDR1 is PRHDT and CDR2 FYEKMQ (reference sequence). The CDR3 loop is CASSYSWNTEAFF. The CDR3 nucleotides are TGTGCCAGCAGCTACAGTTGGAACACTGAAGCTTTCTTT.

This clonotype showed up just a few times. The J gene is TRBJ2-7, the V gene TRBV24-1, with 7 bases that match TRBD2. The CDR3 extends over 14 amino acids. CDR1 and CDR2 from the germline V gene are KGHDR and SFDVKD. V shed 2 bases, J shed 5 bases, and the junction held 5 bases outside the gene matches. The CDR3 sequence is CATSDSGRRNEQYF. The DNA of the CDR3 is TGTGCCACCAGTGATTCCGGGAGGAGGAACGAGCAGTACTTC.

This clonotype has ten or more counts. This chain links TRBV14 with TRBJ2-5; 7 bases agree with TRBD1. Trimming removed 2 bases from V and 5 bases from J; junction bases left unmatched: 8. CDR1 and CDR2 from the germline V gene are SGHDN and FVKESK. The CDR3 length is 15 residues. CDR3 bases: TGTGCCAGCAGCCAACCGGGACAGTCTCCTGAGACCCAGTACTTC. Its translation: CASSQPGQSPETQYF.

This chain links TRBV7-9 with TRBJ1-5; D gene ambiguous. CDR1 and CDR2 from the germline V gene are SEHNR and FQNEAQ (reference sequence). CDR3 length: 18 residues. With 5 bases removed from V and 2 bases from J, the gap between germline ends came to 22 bases. CDR3 residues: CASSVIGLAGGGNQPQHF. DNA for the CDR3: TGTGCCAGCAGCGTCATAGGACTAGCGGGAGGAGGCAATCAGCCCCAGCATTTT.

This clonotype appeared a few times. The chain carries TRBV6-1 and TRBJ2-5; TRBD2 might be the D (6 bases). Germline CDR1 MNHNS, CDR2 SASEGT. The CDR3 covers 15 residues. The ends were cut back, 1 base at V and 6 bases at J, with 15 bases in the middle. The CDR3 is CASSEVVGGGKTQYF. The DNA for the CDR3 is TGTGCCAGCAGTGAAGTGGTGGGAGGCGGAAAGACCCAGTACTTC.

There are a few counts of this clonotype. The chain links TRBV7-8 to TRBJ2-5; 8 bases align to TRBD2. CDR1 and CDR2 (germline): SGHVS, FQNEAQ. The CDR3 is 15 amino acids. The junction had 10 bases not matched to a gene; V was cut back by 5 bases and J by 5 bases. CDR3 DNA sequence: TGTGCCAGCAGCAGTCAGCCGGGAGGGATGGAGACCCAGTACTTC. Amino acids: CASSSQPGGMETQYF.

The chain couples TRBV20-1 to TRBJ1-2; D perhaps matches TRBD1 (5 bases). CDR1 and CDR2 (germline): DFQATT, SNEGSKA (reference sequence). V dropped 6 bases and J dropped 5 bases, with 16 bases sitting between them. This CDR3 has 13 amino acids. The CDR3 loop is CSAKGLAGYGYTF. The CDR3 DNA reads as TGCAGTGCCAAGGGACTAGCGGGTTATGGCTACACCTTC.

This clonotype was observed a single time. This chain uses TRBV20-1 with TRBJ2-7; the match to TRBD2 covers 11 bases. The CDR3 is 18 residues long. CDR1 and CDR2 from the germline V gene are DFQATT and SNEGSKA (reference sequence). Germline trimming cut 1 base from V and 4 bases from J; bases unmatched to any gene: 15. The DNA of the CDR3 is TGCAGTGCTAGAGGCGAAACTAGCGGGAGCGTGCGGTCTTACGAGCAGTACTTC. Translation: CSARGETSGSVRSYEQYF.

The chain employs TRBV6-6 and TRBJ1-3; D not resolved. The V end was cut by 2 bases, the J end by 3 bases, with 14 bases between. CDR1 and CDR2 (germline): MNHNY, SVGAGI (reference sequence). The CDR3 covers 16 residues. The CDR3 nucleotides read TGTGCCAGCAGTTACCTCAGCATTGCAGATGGAAACACCATATATTTT. Amino acid sequence: CASSYLSIADGNTIYF.